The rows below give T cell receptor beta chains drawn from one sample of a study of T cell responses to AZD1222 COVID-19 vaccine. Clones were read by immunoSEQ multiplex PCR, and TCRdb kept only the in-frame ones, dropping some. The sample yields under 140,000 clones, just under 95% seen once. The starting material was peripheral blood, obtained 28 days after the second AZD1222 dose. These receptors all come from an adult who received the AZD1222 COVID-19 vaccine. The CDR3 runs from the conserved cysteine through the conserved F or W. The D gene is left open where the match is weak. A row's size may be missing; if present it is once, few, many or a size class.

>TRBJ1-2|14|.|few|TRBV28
TGTGCCAGCAGTTTCATACTCGATAACTATGGCTACACCTTC
CASSFILDNYGYTF
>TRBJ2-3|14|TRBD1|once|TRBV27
TGTGCCAGCAAGAGGGGGCAACTGATAGATACGCAGTATTTT
CASKRGQLIDTQYF
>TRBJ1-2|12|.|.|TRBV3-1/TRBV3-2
TGTGCCAGCAGCCCAGAAGTATATGGCTACACCTTC
CASSPEVYGYTF
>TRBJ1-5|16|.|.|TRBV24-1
TGTGCCACCAGTGATTCGGCCAAGACGAGCAATCAGCCCCAGCATTTT
CATSDSAKTSNQPQHF
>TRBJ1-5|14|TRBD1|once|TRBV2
TGTGCCAGCAGTTCGGACAGGGACGGTCAGCCCCAGCATTTT
CASSSDRDGQPQHF
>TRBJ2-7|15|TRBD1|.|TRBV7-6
TGTGCCAGCAGCCAATCCGGGACAGCCTTTGACGAGCAGTACTTC
CASSQSGTAFDEQYF
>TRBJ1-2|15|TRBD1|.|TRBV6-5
TGTGCCAGCAGCCCCCTCGGACAGGGGAACTATGGCTACACCTTC
CASSPLGQGNYGYTF
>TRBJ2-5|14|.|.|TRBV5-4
TGTGCCAGCAGCTTTTACGGCAGGGAGGAGACCCAGTACTTC
CASSFYGREETQYF
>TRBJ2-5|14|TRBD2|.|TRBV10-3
TGTGCCATCAGGGGAGCGGGGGCCCAAGAGACCCAGTACTTC
CAIRGAGAQETQYF
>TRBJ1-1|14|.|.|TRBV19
TGTGCCAGTAGTATAGATTGGAGACAGTCTGAAGCTTTCTTT
CASSIDWRQSEAFF
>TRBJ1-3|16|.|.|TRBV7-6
TGTGCCAGCAGCTTAGCTGTTACAGGCTCTGGAAACACCATATATTTT
CASSLAVTGSGNTIYF
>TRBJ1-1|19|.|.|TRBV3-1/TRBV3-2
TGTGCCAGCAGCCAAGATTTCGGGGGGCTGGTTCCGATGAACACTGAAGCTTTCTTT
CASSQDFGGLVPMNTEAFF
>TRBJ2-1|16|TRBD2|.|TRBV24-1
TGTGCCACCAGTGATCCAAGCGGGGGGCTGGACAATGAGCAGTTCTTC
CATSDPSGGLDNEQFF
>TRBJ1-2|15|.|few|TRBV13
TGTGCCAGCAGCCTAGGGGGGGCTGGGAGCTATGGCTACACCTTC
CASSLGGAGSYGYTF
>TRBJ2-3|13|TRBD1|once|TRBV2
TGTGCCAGCAGTGCTACAGGGGGGGATACGCAGTATTTT
CASSATGGDTQYF
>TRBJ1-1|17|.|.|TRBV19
TGTGCCAGTAGTCCCAGTCGAGGGATGGGTATCCTCCCTGAAGCTTTCTTT
CASSPSRGMGILPEAFF
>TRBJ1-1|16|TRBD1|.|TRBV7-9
TGTGCCAGCAGCCCCTTCGCTGGACAGGGATTGACTGAAGCTTTCTTT
CASSPFAGQGLTEAFF
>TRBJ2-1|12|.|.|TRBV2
TGTGCCAGCAGTTTTGGACCCAATGAGCAGTTCTTC
CASSFGPNEQFF
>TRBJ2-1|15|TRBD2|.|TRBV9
TGTGCCAGCAGCAATAGCGGGGGGACCTACAATGAGCAGTTCTTC
CASSNSGGTYNEQFF
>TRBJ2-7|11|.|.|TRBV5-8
TGTGCCAGCAGCTATTCCTACGAGCAGTACTTC
CASSYSYEQYF
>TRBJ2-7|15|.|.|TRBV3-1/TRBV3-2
TGTGCCAGCAGCCGGACAGAGGGGGGGCCCTACGAGCAGTACTTC
CASSRTEGGPYEQYF
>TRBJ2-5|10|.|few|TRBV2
TGTGCCAGCAGTGAAGAGACCCAGTACTTC
CASSEETQYF
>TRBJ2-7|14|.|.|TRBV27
TGTGCCAGCAGTTTTCTCGCGGGAACCTACGAGCAGTACTTC
CASSFLAGTYEQYF
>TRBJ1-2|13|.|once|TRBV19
TGTGCCACTCGTCCCTCCGGGGTCTCTGGCTACACCTTC
CATRPSGVSGYTF
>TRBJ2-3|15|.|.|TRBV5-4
TGTGCCGACCACCCTTGGGGGGGGGCCCCAGATACGCAGTATTTT
CADHPWGGAPDTQYF
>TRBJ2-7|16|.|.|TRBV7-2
TGTGCCAGCAGCTTAGCGCCCAGCAGGGCCACCTACGAGCAGTACTTC
CASSLAPSRATYEQYF
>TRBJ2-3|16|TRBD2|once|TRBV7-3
TGTGCCAGCAGCCCAGGACTAGCGGGGAACACAGATACGCAGTATTTT
CASSPGLAGNTDTQYF
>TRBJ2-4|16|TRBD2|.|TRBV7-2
TGTGCCAGCAGCTTAATGGCGGGACTAGCGGAAAACATTCAGTACTTC
CASSLMAGLAENIQYF
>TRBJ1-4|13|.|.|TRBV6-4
TGTGCCAGCAGTGATTCCGGTCGAGAAAAACTGTTTTTT
CASSDSGREKLFF
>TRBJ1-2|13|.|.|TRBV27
TGTGCCAGGACGGACGGAGCTAACTATGGCTACACCTTC
CARTDGANYGYTF
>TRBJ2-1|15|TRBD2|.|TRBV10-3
TGTGCCATCAGCACTAGCGGGGGGGCCCTCAATGAGCAGTTCTTC
CAISTSGGALNEQFF
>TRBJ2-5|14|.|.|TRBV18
TGTGCCAGCTCACCACCGGCAGGGTGGGAGACCCAGTACTTC
CASSPPAGWETQYF
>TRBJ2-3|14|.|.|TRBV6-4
TGTGCCAGCAGTGCCGAACGGGGCACAGATACGCAGTATTTT
CASSAERGTDTQYF
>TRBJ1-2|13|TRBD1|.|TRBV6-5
TGTGCCAGCAAACGGGACAGATCCTATGGCTACACCTTC
CASKRDRSYGYTF
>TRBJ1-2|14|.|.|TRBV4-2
TGTGCCAGCAGCCAAGACAGGTCAAGCTATGGCTACACCTTC
CASSQDRSSYGYTF
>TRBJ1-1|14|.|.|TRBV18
TGTGCCAGCTCCCAGGGGTTGGGGAACACTGAAGCTTTCTTT
CASSQGLGNTEAFF
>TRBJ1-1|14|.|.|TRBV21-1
TGTGCCAGCAGCAAAGGGATCCGGGGGCGCCGAGCTTTCTTT
CASSKGIRGRRAFF
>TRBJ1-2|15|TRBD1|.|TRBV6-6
TGTGCCAGCAGCCCGGGGACAGGGGGGAATTATGGCTACACCTTC
CASSPGTGGNYGYTF
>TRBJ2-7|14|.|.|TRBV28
TGTGCCAGCAGTTTGGGGGGCAGGGGGGCCGAGCAGTACTTC
CASSLGGRGAEQYF
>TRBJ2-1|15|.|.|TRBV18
TGTGCCAGCTCACCCTTACAGGGATATTACAATGAGCAGTTCTTC
CASSPLQGYYNEQFF
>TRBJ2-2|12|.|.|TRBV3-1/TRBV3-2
TGTGCCAGCAGCCAAGATGCGGGGGAGCTGTTTTTT
CASSQDAGELFF
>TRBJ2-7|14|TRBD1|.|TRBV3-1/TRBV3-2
TGTGCCAGCAGCCTAGGACAGGGGGCTTACGAGCAGTACTTC
CASSLGQGAYEQYF